The 32 T cell receptor beta chains given below trace back to one sample, sequenced in a study of T cell clusters in autoimmune cytopenias. Each sample's input was roughly 270 ng genomic DNA, roughly 40,000 genome equivalents. One tube held mixed TRB-A and TRB-B primer pools for touch-down PCR. TCRdb derives one entry per CDR3 protein from the multiplex PCR reads, leaving out DNA. The table lists around 5,900 distinct CDR3 sequences. The source material was peripheral blood. Receptors originate from a human donor with an autoimmune cytopenia or autoimmune hepatitis (not recorded which).

Frequency places this clonotype as medium-sized. The V call is TRBV6-5, the J call TRBJ2-7; the D gene TCRdb calls, TRBD1, cannot be checked with no DNA. CDR3 length equals 15 residues. CDR1 is MNHEY, CDR2 SVGAGI, per germline. CDR3 loop: CASSITGGKNYEQYF.

According to its frequency, this clonotype is medium-sized. The chain has TRBV29-1 and TRBJ2-3; TCRdb returns TRBD1, unconfirmable since there is no DNA. CDR3 length: 14 residues. Per germline, CDR1 SQVTM and CDR2 ANQGSEA. This CDR3 is CSVENSGSGDTQYF.

V and J are TRBV7-9 and TRBJ1-4; TCRdb gives TRBD1 as the D gene, but with no DNA this cannot be confirmed. Germline V gives CDR1 SEHNR, CDR2 FQNEAQ (reference sequence). CDR3 length: 13 amino acids. CDR3 protein: CASSPRSNEKLFF.

This chain joins TRBV20-1 and TRBJ2-7; as DNA is missing, the TRBD2 call by TCRdb cannot be tested. CDR3 size: 12 residues. Germline CDR1 reads DFQATT; CDR2 reads SNEGSKA (reference sequence). CDR3 amino acids: CSALLVSYEQYF.

V usage is TRBV5-1 and J usage is TRBJ1-1. In germline, CDR1 is SGHRS, CDR2 YFSETQ. The CDR3 is made up of 13 amino acids. The CDR3 sequence: CASSMGGRNEAFF.

The chain recombines TRBV5-6 with TRBJ2-3; with no DNA, the TCRdb D assignment of TRBD2 cannot be verified. The CDR3 has 15 amino acids. CDR1 is SGHDT, CDR2 YYEEEE, per germline. CDR3 residues: CARSGSGTTTDTQYF.

The chain combines TRBV18 with TRBJ2-3. Germline CDR1 KGHSH, CDR2 LQKENI. The CDR3 runs 13 residues. The CDR3: CASSRIITDTQYF.

This clonotype shows up as medium-sized by frequency. The V gene is TRBV6-2 or TRBV6-3, the J gene TRBJ2-7; absent DNA, TCRdb's TRBD2 call cannot be checked. CDR1 and CDR2 from the germline V gene are MNHEY and SVGEGT. The CDR3 has 18 residues. CDR3 residues: CASRGGGLSMWLTYEQYF.

By frequency, this clonotype is hyperexpanded. The CDR3 is CASSKTSGSLDEQFF. The gene calls are TRBV19 and TRBJ2-1; no DNA is available, so the TRBD2 call from TCRdb remains unchecked. CDR3 length equals 15 residues. Germline loops: CDR1 LNHDA, CDR2 SQIVND (reference sequence).

This chain links TRBV14 with TRBJ2-7; no DNA is available, so the TRBD1 call from TCRdb remains unchecked. CDR1 is SGHDN, CDR2 FVKESK, per germline. The CDR3 spans 14 residues. CDR3 sequence: CASSQGRETYEQYF.

J is TRBJ2-1 and V is TRBV15. The germline V gene has CDR1 LNHNV and CDR2 YYDKDF (reference sequence). CDR3 length equals 14 residues. CDR3 protein: CATSRDYPLNEQFF.

The chain links TRBV7-2 to TRBJ1-5; the TCRdb call, TRBD1, lacks DNA for checking. The CDR3 loop spans 14 amino acids. CDR1 SGHTA and CDR2 FQGNSA come from the germline V gene. CDR3 protein: CASSQVRSQVPQHF.

The chain employs TRBV19 and TRBJ2-5; lacking DNA, the TRBD2 call made by TCRdb goes unchecked. The CDR3 is 15 residues long. Germline lookup yields CDR1 LNHDA and CDR2 SQIVND (reference sequence). The CDR3 spells CASSGCSGGAETQYF.

The rearrangement links TRBV7-2 to TRBJ2-3; TCRdb picks TRBD2, but there is no DNA to check that call. The length of the CDR3 is 12 residues. Germline lookup yields CDR1 SGHTA and CDR2 FQGNSA. CDR3 sequence: CASSLQGHTQYF.

Measured by frequency, this clonotype is medium-sized. The V and J genes are TRBV15 and TRBJ2-7; without DNA, the TCRdb call of TRBD1 cannot be checked. The germline V gene encodes CDR1 LNHNV and CDR2 YYDKDF (reference sequence). The CDR3 totals 16 residues. CDR3 loop: CATSRSRGTGDNEQYF.

J is TRBJ2-5 and V is TRBV20-1. The CDR3 extends over 14 amino acids. The germline V gene encodes CDR1 DFQATT and CDR2 SNEGSKA (reference sequence). The chain's CDR3 is CSARIGLSQETQYF.

This clonotype ranks as medium-sized (0.01 to 0.1%) in terms of frequency. This sequence joins TRBV24-1 and TRBJ2-2; TCRdb's D call, TRBD2, is unchecked because there is no DNA. The CDR3 runs 16 residues. Germline CDR1 KGHDR, CDR2 SFDVKD. This chain's CDR3 is CATRGTSGTNTGELFF.

This clonotype is identified as medium-sized from frequency. The rearrangement links TRBV19 to TRBJ2-1; TCRdb indicates TRBD1, and absent DNA this call remains unverified. The germline V gene has CDR1 LNHDA and CDR2 SQIVND (reference sequence). The CDR3 extends over 17 amino acids. CDR3 amino acids: CASSITPALGGENEQFF. Complete variable domain (other parts from reference TRBV19 and TRBJ2-1): DGGITQSPKYLFRKEGQNVTLSCEQNLNHDAMYWYRQDPGQGLRLIYYSQIVNDFQKGDIAEGYSVSREKKESFPLTVTSAQKNPTAFYLCASSITPALGGENEQFFGPGTRLTVL.

In terms of frequency, this clonotype is medium-sized. V is TRBV6-5 and J is TRBJ2-7; absent DNA, TCRdb's TRBD1 call cannot be checked. From germline, CDR1 is MNHEY and CDR2 SVGAGI. CDR3 length: 15 amino acids. The CDR3 is CASSYATPSAYEQYF.

The genes are TRBV6-5 and TRBJ2-5; TCRdb designates TRBD2, a call that cannot be tested without DNA. Germline values: CDR1 MNHEY, CDR2 SVGAGI. The CDR3 is 16 residues long. The CDR3 protein is CASSLGVAGGQETQYF.

The chain joins TRBV7-2 to TRBJ2-3; TCRdb proposes TRBD2, but this gene call is untestable without DNA. Germline CDR1 reads SGHTA; CDR2 reads FQGNSA. CDR3 length equals 13 residues. CDR3 region: CASSLGTPDTQYF. The variable domain in full, with the rest retrieved from reference TRBV7-2 and TRBJ2-3, is GAGVSQSPSNKVTEKGKDVELRCDPISGHTALYWYRQSLGQGLEFLIYFQGNSAPDKSGLPSDRFSAERTGGSVSTLTIQRTQQEDSAVYLCASSLGTPDTQYFGPGTRLTVL.

This clonotype is called medium-sized based on its frequency. This sequence joins TRBV6-6 and TRBJ2-3; checking the TCRdb D call of TRBD1 is not possible without DNA. This CDR3 region has 15 residues. Looked up from germline, CDR1 is MNHNY and CDR2 is SVGAGI (reference sequence). CDR3 residues: CASRNRGGPGDTQYF.

The chain combines TRBV20-1 with TRBJ2-1. This CDR3 is 11 amino acids long. Looked up from germline, CDR1 is DFQATT and CDR2 is SNEGSKA (reference sequence). CDR3 loop: CSARGGNEQFF.

Its frequency marks this clonotype as medium-sized (0.01 to 0.1%). The rearrangement uses TRBV6-5 and TRBJ2-1; the TRBD2 assignment by TCRdb is unverifiable without DNA. Germline loops: CDR1 MNHEY, CDR2 SVGAGI. The length of the CDR3 is 17 residues. The CDR3 sequence: CASSSPSSGRAGNEQFF.

In terms of frequency, this clonotype is medium-sized. The CDR3: CASRKAGGGEKLFF. The rearrangement joins TRBV19 to TRBJ1-4. From germline, CDR1 is LNHDA and CDR2 SQIVND (reference sequence). This CDR3 contains 14 residues.

The chain links TRBV6-5 to TRBJ2-5; absent DNA, TCRdb's TRBD2 call cannot be checked. The V gene's germline CDR1 is MNHEY and CDR2 SVGAGI. The CDR3 is 17 residues long. CDR3 loop: CASSYSLAGGPQETQYF.

V usage is TRBV20-1 and J usage is TRBJ1-4; TCRdb's D call of TRBD1 is untestable without DNA. The CDR3 loop spans 13 amino acids. Germline-derived CDR1 and CDR2 are DFQATT and SNEGSKA (reference sequence). The CDR3 reads CSAKDSRKEKLFF.

The rearrangement uses TRBV11-2 and TRBJ1-4; TCRdb reports TRBD1, a call that lacks DNA to check it against. Per germline, CDR1 SGHAT and CDR2 FQNNGV. This CDR3 is built from 16 residues. The CDR3 loop reads CASSPRVGNTNEKLFF.

This clonotype is classed as medium-sized by frequency. The chain carries TRBV19 and TRBJ2-7; the D call from TCRdb, TRBD2, cannot be confirmed without DNA. Germline CDR1 is LNHDA and CDR2 is SQIVND (reference sequence). The CDR3 extends over 15 amino acids. CDR3 protein: CASSIGGVLSYEQYF.

In terms of frequency, this clonotype is medium-sized. The V gene is TRBV15, the J gene TRBJ1-6; TCRdb names TRBD1, which stays unverified in the absence of DNA. This CDR3 is 18 amino acids long. Germline assignment: CDR1 LNHNV and CDR2 YYDKDF (reference sequence). This CDR3 is CATSTTHRGARNNSPLHF.

The CDR3 sequence is CSARAHRDPTEAFF. This chain uses TRBV20-1 with TRBJ1-1; TCRdb lists TRBD1, though no DNA is available to test this call. The CDR3 is 14 amino acids. Per germline, CDR1 DFQATT and CDR2 SNEGSKA (reference sequence).

The rearrangement links TRBV20-1 to TRBJ2-5; TCRdb designates TRBD1, a call that cannot be tested without DNA. The CDR3 runs to 13 residues. Germline V CDR1 and CDR2: DFQATT, SNEGSKA (reference sequence). This chain's CDR3 is CSARTQGRETQYF.